These T cell receptor beta chains were read from a single sample in a study of cytomegalovirus exposure and HLA in healthy donors. Profiling relied on immunoSEQ multiplex PCR, and the TCRdb table lists in-frame clones only, not all of them. The sample records 150,000 to 200,000 clones, about 79% being singletons. The sequenced sample was PBMCs. The receptors derive from a woman aged 25 to 45 in good health and CMV-seropositive. Both conserved end residues are part of each CDR3. The D gene is left open where the match is weak. Clone size is stated in some rows and not others, as once, few, many or a class when expanded.

d_gene	v_gene	len	j_gene	abundance	CDR3nt	CDR3aa
TRBD2	TRBV28	17	TRBJ2-7	NA	TGTGCCACCGGCCGCAACCCAATAGGGACTAGCGGGTCCCGGCAGTACTTC	CATGRNPIGTSGSRQYF
NA	TRBV11-2	15	TRBJ2-7	once	TGTGCCAGCAGCTTTAGGGGCGGTGTCCGTTACGAGCAGTACTTC	CASSFRGGVRYEQYF
TRBD2	TRBV20-1	11	TRBJ2-1	NA	TGCAGTGCTAGGGCGGGAGTGCCGGAGTTCTTC	CSARAGVPEFF
NA	TRBV10-3	13	TRBJ1-4	once	TGTGCCATCAGTGGGGGAGGGCCAGAAAAACTGTTTTTT	CAISGGGPEKLFF
NA	TRBV5-6	14	TRBJ2-2	once	TGTGCCAGCAGCTTCAGGGGGGACACCGGGGAGCTGTTTTTT	CASSFRGDTGELFF
NA	TRBV28	16	TRBJ2-7	NA	TGTGCCAGCAGTTTATTGGGTGGAACCGGGGTCTACGAGCAGTACTTC	CASSLLGGTGVYEQYF
TRBD1	TRBV27	16	TRBJ1-1	once	TGTGCCAGCAGCCAGTCAGGGGGGTCGCTGAACACTGAAGCTTTCTTT	CASSQSGGSLNTEAFF
NA	TRBV7-7	16	TRBJ2-3	NA	TGTGCTAGCAGCTTATCGAGGGCTAGTCCCACAGATACGCAGTATTTT	CASSLSRASPTDTQYF
NA	TRBV15	17	TRBJ1-5	NA	TGTGCCACCAGCAGCGGGAGAGACCGGGTTAGCAATCAGCCCCAGCATTTT	CATSSGRDRVSNQPQHF
NA	TRBV5-1	14	TRBJ2-5	NA	TGCGCCAGCGGCGCACAGGGTTTTGGGGAGACCCAGTACTTC	CASGAQGFGETQYF
TRBD1	TRBV30	17	TRBJ1-2	NA	TGTGCCTGGAGTGTTTTCGGACAGGGGGCCTCCAACTATGGCTACACCTTC	CAWSVFGQGASNYGYTF
NA	TRBV5-1	15	TRBJ2-3	NA	TGCGCCAGCAGCTTGGCCCGGGATCGCACAGATACGCAGTATTTT	CASSLARDRTDTQYF
TRBD1	TRBV28	15	TRBJ2-1	NA	TGTGCCAGCAGTATGACAGGGGGCTCCTACAATGAGCAGTTCTTC	CASSMTGGSYNEQFF
NA	TRBV5-1	16	TRBJ2-5	few	TGCGCCAGCAGCTTGGCCGTGGGAACAGGCCAAGAGACCCAGTACTTC	CASSLAVGTGQETQYF
NA	TRBV29-1	12	TRBJ2-7	NA	TGCAGCGTTGTAGGGGGGGCTTACGAGCAGTACTTC	CSVVGGAYEQYF
TRBD1	TRBV5-1	18	TRBJ2-6	NA	TGCGCCAGCAGCTCGGGACAGAATTTTAACTCTGGGGCCAACGTCCTGACTTTC	CASSSGQNFNSGANVLTF
NA	TRBV20-1	11	TRBJ2-1	NA	TGCAGTGCTAGAAGCGAGATGGAGCAGTTCTTC	CSARSEMEQFF
TRBD2	TRBV7-2	17	TRBJ2-2	NA	TGTGCCAGCAGCTTCGCGGCGGTAGCGGGGTACACCGGGGAGCTGTTTTTT	CASSFAAVAGYTGELFF
NA	TRBV2	14	TRBJ2-1	NA	TGTGCCAGCAGGGTTACTAGCTCCTACAATGAGCAGTTCTTC	CASRVTSSYNEQFF
TRBD2	TRBV7-2	18	TRBJ2-4	NA	TGTGCCAGCAGCTTGGGAGGGCTAGCGGGACTCGCCAAAAACATTCAGTACTTC	CASSLGGLAGLAKNIQYF
TRBD1	TRBV14	14	TRBJ1-2	few	TGTGCCAGCAGCCAAAGGACAGGGGACTATGGCTACACCTTC	CASSQRTGDYGYTF
NA	TRBV5-1	14	TRBJ2-7	NA	TGCGCCAGCAGCTTGAACGAGGCGCGGGGCGAGCAGTACTTC	CASSLNEARGEQYF
NA	TRBV7-8	14	TRBJ1-5	NA	TGTGCCAGCAGCTTAGGCCCGAGGAATCAGCCCCAGCATTTT	CASSLGPRNQPQHF
TRBD2	TRBV27	13	TRBJ2-1	NA	TGTGCCAGCAGTTTAGGGCGGGAGGGGGAGCAGTTCTTC	CASSLGREGEQFF
NA	TRBV15	14	TRBJ2-7	NA	TGTGCCACCAGCAGAGCAGCAGGGAACTACGAGCAGTACTTC	CATSRAAGNYEQYF
TRBD1	TRBV6-6	14	TRBJ1-1	NA	TGTGCCAGCAGTTACTCCGGGGGACAGGGTGAAGCTTTCTTT	CASSYSGGQGEAFF
NA	TRBV2	14	TRBJ1-2	NA	TGTGCCAGCTCTAAAGCAGGGGTTGCCTATGGCTACACCTTC	CASSKAGVAYGYTF
NA	TRBV2	14	TRBJ1-2	NA	TGTGCCAGCGGGAGGGGTACCCAAAACTATGGCTACACCTTC	CASGRGTQNYGYTF
NA	TRBV5-6	16	TRBJ2-5	NA	TGTGCCAGCAGCCTCGGACACCCACTAACCCAAGAGACCCAGTACTTC	CASSLGHPLTQETQYF
NA	TRBV6-1	13	TRBJ2-7	NA	TGTGCCAGCAGTGAAGCGAGGTACACCTACCAGTACTTC	CASSEARYTYQYF
TRBD1	TRBV28	13	TRBJ1-5	NA	TGTGCCAGCATACAGGGGCACGGTCAGCCCCAGCATTTT	CASIQGHGQPQHF
NA	TRBV5-1	18	TRBJ2-6	NA	TGCGCCAGCAGAACTATGTCCCTACGGAGGGCTGGGGCCAACGTCCTGACTTTC	CASRTMSLRRAGANVLTF
NA	TRBV19	13	TRBJ1-2	NA	TGTGCCACCTCTAGTGGACAGAACTATGGCTACACCTTC	CATSSGQNYGYTF
TRBD1	TRBV7-3	15	TRBJ2-3	NA	TGTGCCAGCAGCTACGAGGGGGCTAATTCAGATACGCAGTATTTT	CASSYEGANSDTQYF
NA	TRBV6-1	14	TRBJ2-7	NA	TGTGCCAGCAGACCCCGGGGAAGGATGAACGAGCAGTACTTC	CASRPRGRMNEQYF
NA	TRBV2	12	TRBJ1-1	NA	TGTGCCAGCAGTCTAACAGGCCCAGGGGCTTTCTTT	CASSLTGPGAFF
TRBD2	TRBV6-4	13	TRBJ2-1	NA	TGTGCCAGCAGTGCGACTAGCTTGGTTGAGCAGTTCTTC	CASSATSLVEQFF
NA	TRBV27	14	TRBJ1-1	once	TGTGCCAGCACCCCAGTTCCAGAGAACACTGAAGCTTTCTTT	CASTPVPENTEAFF
TRBD2	TRBV5-3	17	TRBJ2-1	NA	TGTGCCAGAAGCTTCTTTTATGGCGGGAGGGCCTCAGATGAGCAGTTCTTC	CARSFFYGGRASDEQFF
TRBD1	TRBV5-1	16	TRBJ2-7	NA	TGCGCCAGCACCGCCGGTCGGGACAGGGTGTCCTACGAGCAGTACTTC	CASTAGRDRVSYEQYF
NA	TRBV6-1	14	TRBJ2-5	few	TGTGCCAGCAGGATCGCCAGTCACCAAGAGACCCAGTACTTC	CASRIASHQETQYF
NA	TRBV28	16	TRBJ1-3	NA	TGTGCCAGCAGTTTAGGTAGGAGGAACTCTGGAAACACCATATATTTT	CASSLGRRNSGNTIYF
NA	TRBV7-2	15	TRBJ1-2	once	TGTGCCAGCAGCTTCACGGACAGACCTAACTATGGCTACACCTTC	CASSFTDRPNYGYTF
NA	TRBV27	17	TRBJ2-1	NA	TGTGCCAGCAGCCGCGCCCGCGAACAGTCCCCCTACAATGAGCAGTTCTTC	CASSRAREQSPYNEQFF
TRBD2	TRBV28	15	TRBJ2-3	once	TGTGCCAGCAGTCCTCCGGGACTAGCGAGAGATACGCAGTATTTT	CASSPPGLARDTQYF
TRBD2	TRBV2	15	TRBJ2-3	NA	TGTGCCAGCAGTCTGACTAGCGGGAGCTGGAATACGCAGTATTTT	CASSLTSGSWNTQYF
TRBD2	TRBV5-1	12	TRBJ2-1	NA	TGCGCCAGCAGCCGACTAGCGAATGAGCAGTTCTTC	CASSRLANEQFF
TRBD2	TRBV7-2	12	TRBJ2-7	NA	TGTGCCAGCAGCTTAGGGGGACTAGCGCAGTACTTC	CASSLGGLAQYF
TRBD1	TRBV6-5	13	TRBJ2-7	few	TGTGCCAGCAGGCGACAGGGTCCGGATGAGCAGTACTTC	CASRRQGPDEQYF
NA	TRBV2	15	TRBJ2-7	NA	TGTGCCAGCAGTCAAGCTTGGCAGCGTACCTACGAGCAGTACTTC	CASSQAWQRTYEQYF
NA	TRBV15	16	TRBJ2-7	NA	TGTGCCACCAGCAGAGATAAAGCTACCTATCACTACGAGCAGTACTTC	CATSRDKATYHYEQYF
TRBD1	TRBV7-9	13	TRBJ1-5	NA	TGTGCCAGCAGCCTCACAGGGGAAAGGGCCCAGCATTTT	CASSLTGERAQHF
NA	TRBV19	13	TRBJ2-5	few	TGTGCCAGTAGTCCCACAGTACAAGAGACCCAGTACTTC	CASSPTVQETQYF